This is a list of T cell receptor beta chains from one sample in a study of vaccination effects on CD4 cells after COVID-19. These TCRs' antigens remain unknown. The assay was immunoSEQ multiplex PCR, and TCRdb's table has in-frame clones only and misses some. The sample consists of about 64,000 clones, about 69% of them appearing once. The sample was CD4+ T cells from PBMCs cultured without peptide, taken before COVID-19 vaccination. The receptors come from a human donor who had a prior SARS-CoV-2 infection. Each CDR3 is given with its conserved first and last residue. D genes are given only for firm matches. Not all rows give a size; the values are once, few, many and, for expanded clones, a class.

clone_size: -; d_call: TRBD2; j_call: TRBJ2-1; v_call: TRBV11-2; cdr3_aa: CASSFEPSGGLNNEQFF; cdr3_nt: TGTGCCAGCAGCTTCGAACCCTCGGGGGGGCTCAACAATGAGCAGTTCTTC
clone_size: -; d_call: TRBD2; j_call: TRBJ2-5; v_call: TRBV7-2; cdr3_aa: CASSLTSGRAETQYF; cdr3_nt: TGTGCCAGCAGCTTAACTAGCGGGAGAGCTGAGACCCAGTACTTC
clone_size: -; d_call: -; j_call: TRBJ2-1; v_call: TRBV19; cdr3_aa: CASSMSAGRQFF; cdr3_nt: TGTGCCAGTAGTATGTCCGCGGGTCGGCAGTTCTTC
clone_size: -; d_call: -; j_call: TRBJ1-1; v_call: TRBV6-4; cdr3_aa: CASSDPPAGEGRGAFF; cdr3_nt: TGTGCCAGCAGTGACCCTCCTGCGGGGGAGGGCCGCGGCGCTTTCTTT
clone_size: -; d_call: TRBD2; j_call: TRBJ2-5; v_call: TRBV19; cdr3_aa: CASRPSGSETQYF; cdr3_nt: TGTGCCAGTAGGCCTAGCGGGTCAGAGACCCAGTACTTC
clone_size: few; d_call: -; j_call: TRBJ1-1; v_call: TRBV7-2; cdr3_aa: CASSRRERTEAFF; cdr3_nt: TGTGCCAGCAGCCGAAGGGAGAGGACTGAAGCTTTCTTT
clone_size: few; d_call: TRBD1; j_call: TRBJ2-4; v_call: TRBV28; cdr3_aa: CASSLIGQGANIQYF; cdr3_nt: TGTGCCAGCAGTTTAATCGGACAGGGAGCGAACATTCAGTACTTC
clone_size: once; d_call: -; j_call: TRBJ2-5; v_call: TRBV11-3; cdr3_aa: CASRASGQAGETQYF; cdr3_nt: TGTGCCAGCAGGGCGAGCGGACAAGCTGGGGAGACCCAGTACTTC
clone_size: -; d_call: -; j_call: TRBJ1-1; v_call: TRBV15; cdr3_aa: CATSSPGYTEAFF; cdr3_nt: TGTGCCACCAGCAGTCCGGGATACACTGAAGCTTTCTTT
clone_size: -; d_call: -; j_call: TRBJ1-1; v_call: TRBV5-4; cdr3_aa: CASSRANTEAFF; cdr3_nt: TGTGCCAGCAGTCGGGCGAACACTGAAGCTTTCTTT
clone_size: -; d_call: -; j_call: TRBJ1-2; v_call: TRBV7-2; cdr3_aa: CASSLGYYGYTF; cdr3_nt: TGTGCCAGCAGCTTGGGGTACTATGGCTACACCTTC
clone_size: -; d_call: TRBD2; j_call: TRBJ2-5; v_call: TRBV6-4; cdr3_aa: CASRGSSGRETQYF; cdr3_nt: TGTGCCAGCAGGGGGTCTAGCGGGCGGGAGACCCAGTACTTC
clone_size: -; d_call: TRBD2; j_call: TRBJ2-7; v_call: TRBV6-2/TRBV6-3; cdr3_aa: CASSYPTASGGALGDEQYF; cdr3_nt: TGTGCCAGCAGTTACCCGACGGCTAGCGGGGGGGCCTTGGGAGACGAGCAGTACTTC
clone_size: -; d_call: TRBD2; j_call: TRBJ2-1; v_call: TRBV10-3; cdr3_aa: CAINCLEDPLAGCLGNEQFF; cdr3_nt: TGTGCCATCAACTGCCTAGAGGACCCCCTAGCGGGGTGTCTGGGCAATGAGCAGTTCTTC
clone_size: -; d_call: -; j_call: TRBJ1-2; v_call: TRBV30; cdr3_aa: CAWSEWGGYGYTF; cdr3_nt: TGTGCCTGGAGTGAATGGGGAGGCTATGGCTACACCTTC
clone_size: once; d_call: TRBD1; j_call: TRBJ2-7; v_call: TRBV15; cdr3_aa: CATSVGGTGSYEQYF; cdr3_nt: TGTGCCACCAGCGTAGGGGGGACAGGGTCCTACGAGCAGTACTTC
clone_size: few; d_call: TRBD2; j_call: TRBJ2-3; v_call: TRBV2; cdr3_aa: CASRVAGGTDTQYF; cdr3_nt: TGTGCCAGCAGAGTAGCGGGCGGCACAGATACGCAGTATTTT
clone_size: -; d_call: -; j_call: TRBJ2-1; v_call: TRBV15; cdr3_aa: CATSRDVNNEQFF; cdr3_nt: TGTGCCACCAGCAGAGATGTGAACAATGAGCAGTTCTTC
clone_size: -; d_call: -; j_call: TRBJ1-2; v_call: TRBV20-1; cdr3_aa: CSASGNYGYTF; cdr3_nt: TGCAGTGCTAGTGGCAACTATGGCTACACCTTC
clone_size: -; d_call: TRBD1; j_call: TRBJ2-2; v_call: TRBV7-9; cdr3_aa: CASSFTGVGELFF; cdr3_nt: TGTGCCAGCAGCTTTACAGGGGTCGGGGAGCTGTTTTTT
clone_size: few; d_call: TRBD1; j_call: TRBJ1-3; v_call: TRBV7-9; cdr3_aa: CASSRTGVLGNTIYF; cdr3_nt: TGTGCCAGCAGCCGGACAGGGGTCCTTGGAAACACCATATATTTT
clone_size: -; d_call: -; j_call: TRBJ2-7; v_call: TRBV9; cdr3_aa: CASSVGVGYYEQYF; cdr3_nt: TGTGCCAGCAGCGTAGGTGTCGGTTACTACGAGCAGTACTTC
clone_size: few; d_call: -; j_call: TRBJ1-5; v_call: TRBV19; cdr3_aa: CASSLRQVHQPQHF; cdr3_nt: TGTGCCAGTAGCCTACGACAGGTCCATCAGCCCCAGCATTTT
clone_size: -; d_call: -; j_call: TRBJ2-7; v_call: TRBV2; cdr3_aa: CASSVVAVGTEQYF; cdr3_nt: TGTGCCAGCAGTGTTGTTGCGGTGGGTACCGAGCAGTACTTC
clone_size: -; d_call: -; j_call: TRBJ1-5; v_call: TRBV11-3; cdr3_aa: CASPGQLGNQPQHF; cdr3_nt: TGTGCCAGCCCGGGACAATTAGGCAATCAGCCCCAGCATTTT
clone_size: -; d_call: -; j_call: TRBJ2-3; v_call: TRBV7-3; cdr3_aa: CASSLTLVGNTQYF; cdr3_nt: TGTGCCAGCAGCTTAACGTTAGTGGGAAATACGCAGTATTTT
clone_size: -; d_call: -; j_call: TRBJ1-2; v_call: TRBV7-9; cdr3_aa: CASSDWWGYGYTF; cdr3_nt: TGTGCCAGCAGCGACTGGTGGGGCTATGGCTACACCTTC
clone_size: -; d_call: TRBD2; j_call: TRBJ2-2; v_call: TRBV5-4; cdr3_aa: CASSFGGRRSTGELFF; cdr3_nt: TGTGCCAGCAGCTTCGGGGGGAGGCGGAGCACCGGGGAGCTGTTTTTT
clone_size: -; d_call: TRBD2; j_call: TRBJ2-1; v_call: TRBV29-1; cdr3_aa: CSVVGLAGGSRYNEQFF; cdr3_nt: TGCAGCGTTGTAGGGCTAGCGGGGGGGTCGCGGTACAATGAGCAGTTCTTC
clone_size: -; d_call: -; j_call: TRBJ1-3; v_call: TRBV11-3; cdr3_aa: CASSLRGLDTIYF; cdr3_nt: TGTGCCAGCAGCTTACGCGGCTTAGACACCATATATTTT
clone_size: once; d_call: -; j_call: TRBJ1-6; v_call: TRBV3-1/TRBV3-2; cdr3_aa: CASSQEGIPSPLHF; cdr3_nt: TGTGCCAGCAGCCAAGAGGGGATCCCTTCACCCCTCCACTTT
clone_size: -; d_call: TRBD2; j_call: TRBJ2-2; v_call: TRBV5-4; cdr3_aa: CASSFILAGAAGELFF; cdr3_nt: TGTGCCAGCAGCTTTATACTAGCGGGAGCAGCCGGGGAGCTGTTTTTT
clone_size: -; d_call: TRBD1; j_call: TRBJ2-5; v_call: TRBV4-3; cdr3_aa: CASSLRTGQETQYF; cdr3_nt: TGCGCCAGCAGCCTCCGGACAGGACAAGAGACCCAGTACTTC
clone_size: -; d_call: -; j_call: TRBJ2-7; v_call: TRBV3-1/TRBV3-2; cdr3_aa: CASSQFINSYEQYF; cdr3_nt: TGTGCCAGCAGCCAATTCATCAACTCCTACGAGCAGTACTTC
clone_size: -; d_call: -; j_call: TRBJ2-7; v_call: TRBV11-2; cdr3_aa: CASSLIKGDPPGEQYF; cdr3_nt: TGTGCCAGCAGCTTAATCAAGGGGGACCCGCCGGGGGAGCAGTACTTC
clone_size: -; d_call: -; j_call: TRBJ2-3; v_call: TRBV4-3; cdr3_aa: CASSPGGTQYF; cdr3_nt: TGCGCCAGCAGCCCCGGGGGTACGCAGTATTTT
clone_size: -; d_call: TRBD1; j_call: TRBJ1-1; v_call: TRBV19; cdr3_aa: CASSPTSTGDAEAFF; cdr3_nt: TGTGCCAGTTCTCCTACCTCAACAGGGGACGCTGAAGCTTTCTTT
clone_size: -; d_call: -; j_call: TRBJ1-6; v_call: TRBV10-3; cdr3_aa: CAISEGLGSSPLHF; cdr3_nt: TGTGCCATCAGTGAGGGCCTAGGGAGTTCACCCCTCCACTTT